This T cell receptor beta chain was obtained from a study of T cell repertoires in cytomegalovirus infection. TCRdb fed the reads into MiXCR, producing one record per CDR3 protein. Of approximately 270,000 distinct CDR3 sequences in the sample, about 20% were seen once. This clonotype was observed a handful of times. Its matching antigen is unknown. The CDR3 runs 12 residues. CDR1 and CDR2 (germline): ENHRY, SYGVKD. Between the trimmed V and J ends, which lost 6 bases and 3 bases, there was a span of 9 bases. The sample here was cultured PBMCs, taken from culture after CMV antigen stimulation. This sequence originates from a human donor in good health (CMV status not recorded). Some clones in this sample may be carry-over from other donors' samples. This sequence joins TRBV10-3 and TRBJ2-7; tentatively, D is TRBD1 (5 bases). The DNA for the CDR3 is TGTGCCATCAGCTCGCAGGGCTACGAGCAGTACGTC. Protein: CAISSQGYEQYV.